Detailed here is one T cell receptor beta chain. Its antigen is unknown. TCRdb called the RACE reads again in MiXCR, with one record for every CDR3 protein. The sample lists more than 70,000 distinct CDR3 sequences, about an eighth occurring once. Trimming stripped 8 bases from V and 7 bases from J, with 6 bases between. In germline, CDR1 is SEHNR, CDR2 FQNEAQ (reference sequence). CDR3 size: 11 residues. This entry is derived from a study of human T cells and chemical hapten exposure. Study background: Small differences in pooled library volume mainly drove the variation in TCR yields per sample.

Sample time point: patch test 1, 2 weeks after DPC sensitization. Indicated treatment: therapeutic diphenylcyclopropenone sensitization with weekly scalp DPC. Alopecia patients deemed DPC-suitable, aged 18 to 70, excluding pregnancy. Unfractionated whole blood was the source from which total RNA was extracted. Study conclusions and caveats: Sensitizing to DPC left TCRs with a frequency above 1 in 1000 unaltered.

This sequence originates from an older woman with alopecia areata. Some clones in this sample may be carry-over from other donors' samples. V and J are TRBV7-9 and TRBJ1-6; D unresolved. This specimen was whole blood, taken in connection with sensitization to the hapten diphenylcyclopropenone (DPC). This CDR3 reads CASARNSPLHF. The CDR3 DNA reads as TGTGCCAGCGCTCGCAATTCACCCCTCCACTTT.